Detailed here is one T cell receptor beta chain. The antigen remains unidentified. V was clipped by 4 bases and J by 1 base; unmatched bases: 6. This CDR3 is 16 amino acids long. Germline V gene data show CDR1 as MDHEN and CDR2 as SYDVKM. These data originate in a study of Ad26.COV2.S vaccination and SARS-CoV-2 variants. Whole-study findings and limits: In vaccinated individuals, spike-specific CD8+ and CD4+ T cell responses reportedly displayed substantial breadth.

Measured with immunoSEQ multiplex PCR; TCRdb has only the in-frame clones, and not every one. The data contain more than 400,000 clones, less than 95% of them singletons. Treatment noted: over 15 received Ad26.COV2.S at low or high dose, single or two shots; several received placebo; per-sample allocation not given. The samples were gathered on day 63 after the first injection of vaccine or placebo. This clonotype was obtained from a person aged 18-65 years who received the Ad26.COV2.S COVID-19 vaccine or a placebo. The sequencing used peripheral blood, collected in a trial of Ad26.COV2.S vaccine versus placebo. The genes are TRBV28 and TRBJ2-7; 11 bases map to TRBD2. The CDR3, as DNA: TGTGCCAGCAGTTCAAGGACTAGCGGGCCGTCCTACGAGCAGTACTTC. It is translated as CASSSRTSGPSYEQYF.